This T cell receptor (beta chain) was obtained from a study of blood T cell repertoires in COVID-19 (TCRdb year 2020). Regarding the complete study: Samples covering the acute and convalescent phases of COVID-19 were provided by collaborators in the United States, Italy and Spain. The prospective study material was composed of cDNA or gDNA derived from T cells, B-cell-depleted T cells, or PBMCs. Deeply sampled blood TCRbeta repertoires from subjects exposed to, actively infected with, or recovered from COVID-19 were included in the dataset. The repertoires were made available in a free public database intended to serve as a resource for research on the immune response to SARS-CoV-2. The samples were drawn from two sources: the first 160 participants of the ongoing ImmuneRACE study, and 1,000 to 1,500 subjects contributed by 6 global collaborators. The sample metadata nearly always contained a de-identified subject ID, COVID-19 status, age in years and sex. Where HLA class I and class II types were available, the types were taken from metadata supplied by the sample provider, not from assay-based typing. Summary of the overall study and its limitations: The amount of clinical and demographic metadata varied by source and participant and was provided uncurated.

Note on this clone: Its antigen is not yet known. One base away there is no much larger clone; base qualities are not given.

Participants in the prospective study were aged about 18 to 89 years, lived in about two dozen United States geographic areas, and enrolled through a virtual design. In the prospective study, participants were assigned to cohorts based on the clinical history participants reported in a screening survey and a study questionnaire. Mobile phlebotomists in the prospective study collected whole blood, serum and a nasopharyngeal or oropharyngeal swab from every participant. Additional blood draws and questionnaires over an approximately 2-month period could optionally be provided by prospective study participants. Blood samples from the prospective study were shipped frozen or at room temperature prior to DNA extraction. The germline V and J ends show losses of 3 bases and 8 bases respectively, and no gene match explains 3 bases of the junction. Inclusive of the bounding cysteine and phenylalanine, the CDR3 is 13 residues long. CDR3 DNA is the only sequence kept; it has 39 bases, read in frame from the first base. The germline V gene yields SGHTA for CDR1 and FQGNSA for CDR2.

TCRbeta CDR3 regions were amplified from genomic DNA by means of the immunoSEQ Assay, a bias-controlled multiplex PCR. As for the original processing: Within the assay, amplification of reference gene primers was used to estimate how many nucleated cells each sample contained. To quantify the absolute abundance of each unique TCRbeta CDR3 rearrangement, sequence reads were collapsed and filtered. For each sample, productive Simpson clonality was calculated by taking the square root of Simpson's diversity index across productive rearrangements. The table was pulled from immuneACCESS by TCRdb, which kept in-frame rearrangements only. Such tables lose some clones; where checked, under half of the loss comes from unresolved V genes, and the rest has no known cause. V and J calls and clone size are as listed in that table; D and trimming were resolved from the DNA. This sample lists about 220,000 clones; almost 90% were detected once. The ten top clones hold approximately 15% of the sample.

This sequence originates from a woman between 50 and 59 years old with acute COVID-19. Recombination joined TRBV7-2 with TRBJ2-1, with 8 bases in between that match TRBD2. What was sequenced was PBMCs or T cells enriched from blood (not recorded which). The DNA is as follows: TGTGCCAGCAGCTTTCAAGCGGGAGATGAGCAGTTCTTC. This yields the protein CASSFQAGDEQFF.